One sample yielded the 14 T cell receptor beta chains listed below, sequenced in a study of T cells in Graves' hyperthyroidism and ophthalmopathy. Template material for amplifying TCR beta CDR3 regions consisted of RNA transcripts. Using the HTBI primer set, a first-round RT-PCR was run on the TCR CDR3. TCRdb passed the multiplex PCR reads through MiXCR, listing each CDR3 protein once. Of 300,000 to 450,000 distinct CDR3 sequences detected, roughly 15% appear once; the ten largest clones hold around 20%. The sequencing sample was made of blood. The origin of the receptors is a woman in her twenties or thirties with Graves' ophthalmopathy.

This clonotype came up many times. The V call is TRBV30, the J call TRBJ1-3, with D perhaps matching TRBD1 (5 bases). This CDR3 region has 15 residues. Trimming pared 0 bases from V and 0 bases from J, leaving 9 bases between. CDR1 and CDR2 (germline): GTSNPN, SVGIG (reference sequence). CDR3 sequence reads: CAWSVQGTSGNTIYF. The DNA of the CDR3 is TGTGCCTGGAGTGTACAAGGGACCTCTGGAAACACCATATATTTT.

In this sample, this clonotype turned up many times. This chain joins TRBV20-1 and TRBJ2-1; the match to TRBD1 covers 7 bases. V lost 5 bases, J lost 7 bases, and 14 bases stayed unmatched. Germline-derived CDR1 and CDR2 are DFQATT and SNEGSKA (reference sequence). This CDR3 region has 15 residues. The CDR3 sequence: CSADLKPGQTNEQFF. The CDR3 DNA follows: TGCAGTGCTGACCTAAAACCGGGACAGACAAATGAGCAGTTCTTC.

This clonotype appeared many times. The chain employs TRBV2 and TRBJ2-3; the match to TRBD2 covers 13 bases. V lost 0 bases and J lost 1; bases outside the gene matches: 4. CDR3 length: 18 residues. Germline loops: CDR1 SNHLY, CDR2 FYNNEI. CDR3 DNA sequence: TGTGCCAGCAGTGAAGCGCCGGGGACTAGCGGGGGCACAGATACGCAGTATTTT. Its protein product is CASSEAPGTSGGTDTQYF. Filled out from reference TRBV2 and TRBJ2-3, the complete variable domain reads EPEVTQTPSHQVTQMGQEVILRCVPISNHLYFYWYRQILGQKVEFLVSFYNNEISEKSEIFDDQFSVERPDGSNFTLKIRSTKLEDSAMYFCASSEAPGTSGGTDTQYFGPGTRLTVL.

This clonotype was detected ten times or more. The chain couples TRBV5-6 to TRBJ2-5, with TRBD2 matching over 11 bases. The CDR3 covers 14 residues. V was clipped by 5 bases and J by 3 bases; unmatched bases: 3. Germline values: CDR1 SGHDT, CDR2 YYEEEE. For the CDR3, the DNA is TGTGCCAGCAGTTTAGCGGGGGGGAAAGAGACCCAGTACTTC. It codes for CASSLAGGKETQYF.

J is TRBJ1-2 and V is TRBV14; 7 bases fit TRBD1. Germline V lookup: CDR1 SGHDN, CDR2 FVKESK. V was pared by 1 base and J by 6 bases, with 5 bases of the junction left unmatched. CDR3 length equals 14 residues. CDR3: CASSQAFTGDGYTF. CDR3 coding DNA: TGTGCCAGCAGCCAAGCCTTTACAGGGGATGGCTACACCTTC.

This clonotype appeared many times. V and J are TRBV30 and TRBJ1-1; weak D call: TRBD1 (5 bases). The CDR3 has 11 amino acids. Germline V CDR1 and CDR2: GTSNPN, SVGIG (reference sequence). The CDR3 DNA reads TGTGCATCCGACAGTTACACTGAAGCTTTCTTT. Amino acid sequence: CASDSYTEAFF.

This clonotype came up many times. V gene TRBV2 combines with J gene TRBJ2-3, with TRBD2 matching 9 bases. Germline V CDR1 and CDR2: SNHLY, FYNNEI. This CDR3 region has 16 residues. Trimming cost V 6 bases and J 3 bases; bases outside gene matches: 10. The chain's CDR3 is CASRARRAGGTDTQYF. DNA for the CDR3: TGTGCCAGCAGAGCCCGCCGGGCGGGGGGGACAGATACGCAGTATTTT.

This clonotype has a count of ten or more. The chain combines TRBV10-3 with TRBJ1-4, with TRBD1 as a possible D gene (6 bases). CDR3 length equals 15 residues. CDR1 is ENHRY and CDR2 is SYGVKD in the germline V gene. V shed 0 bases and J shed 6 bases, with 11 bases lying between them. Here the CDR3 reads CAISESLQGDEKLFF. CDR3 nucleotide sequence: TGTGCCATCAGTGAGTCGCTACAGGGAGATGAAAAACTGTTTTTT.

This clonotype occurred a few times. The V and J genes are TRBV5-1 and TRBJ2-7, with D possibly TRBD1 on 6 matching bases. This CDR3 is built from 14 residues. V was trimmed by 4 bases and J by 3 bases, leaving 14 bases between them. CDR1 and CDR2 (germline): SGHRS, YFSETQ. CDR3 in DNA: TGCGCCAGCAGCGCTGGGACACTAAACTACGAGCAGTACTTC. It yields the protein CASSAGTLNYEQYF.

The chain is built from TRBV7-2 and TRBJ1-2; the D gene is possibly TRBD1 (5 bases). Trimming pared 2 bases from V and 3 bases from J, leaving 16 bases between. Germline CDR1 is SGHTA and CDR2 is FQGNSA. CDR3 size: 16 residues. The CDR3 coding sequence is TGTGCCAGCAGCTTACCCCGGGGGGGTCTAGACTATGGCTACACCTTC. Translating gives CASSLPRGGLDYGYTF.

This clonotype has at least ten counts. An end of the junction differs from the germline gene, which may be a read error. This sequence joins TRBV12-3 or TRBV12-4 and TRBJ2-7; 13 nucleotides line up with TRBD2. This CDR3 spans 14 amino acids. The CDR3 DNA follows: TGTGCCAGCAGCTTAGGACTAGCGGGGGCCGTGCAGTACTTC. This translates into CASSLGLAGAVQYF.

This clonotype was seen at least ten times. This chain links TRBV14 with TRBJ2-3; D is unresolved. Germline assignment: CDR1 SGHDN and CDR2 FVKESK. V shed 3 bases and J shed 2 bases, with 6 bases lying between them. This CDR3 is built from 13 residues. CDR3 amino acids: CASSHLNTDTQYF. CDR3 DNA sequence: TGTGCCAGCAGCCACTTAAACACAGATACGCAGTATTTT.

This clonotype was picked up many times. The J gene is TRBJ1-1, the V gene TRBV18, with D possibly TRBD1 on 6 matching bases. This CDR3 comprises 15 residues. The V gene's germline CDR1 is KGHSH and CDR2 LQKENI. Trimming took off 3 bases at V and 0 bases at J, with 11 bases between the two ends. The CDR3: CASSPADRLNTEAFF. The DNA for the CDR3 is TGTGCCAGCTCACCTGCCGACAGGCTGAACACTGAAGCTTTCTTT.

This clonotype was observed a few times. V gene TRBV30 combines with J gene TRBJ1-5; 8 positions agree with TRBD1. J was trimmed by 7 bases and V by 2 bases; bases with no gene match: 7. Germline lookup yields CDR1 GTSNPN and CDR2 SVGIG (reference sequence). This CDR3 contains 14 residues. Written as DNA, the CDR3 is TGTGCCTGGAGTTCTGGACAGGGCTCGCAGCCCCAGCATTTT. It codes for CAWSSGQGSQPQHF. Filled out from reference TRBV30 and TRBJ1-5, the complete variable domain reads SQTIHQWPATLVQPVGSPLSLECTVEGTSNPNLYWYRQAAGRGLQLLFYSVGIGQISSEVPQNLSASRPQDRQFILSSKKLLLSDSGFYLCAWSSGQGSQPQHFGDGTRLSIL.